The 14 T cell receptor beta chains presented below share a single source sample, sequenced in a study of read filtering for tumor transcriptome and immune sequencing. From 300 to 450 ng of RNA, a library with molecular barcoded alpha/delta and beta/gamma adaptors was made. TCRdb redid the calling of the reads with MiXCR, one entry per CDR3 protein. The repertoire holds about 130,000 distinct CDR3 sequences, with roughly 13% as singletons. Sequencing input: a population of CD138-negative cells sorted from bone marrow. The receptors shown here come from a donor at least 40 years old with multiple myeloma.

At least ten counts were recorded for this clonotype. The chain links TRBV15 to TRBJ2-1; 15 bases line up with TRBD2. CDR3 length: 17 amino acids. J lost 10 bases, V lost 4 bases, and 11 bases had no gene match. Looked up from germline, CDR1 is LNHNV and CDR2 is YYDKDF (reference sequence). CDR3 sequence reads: CATSTAGLAGGPVEQFF. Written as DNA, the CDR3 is TGTGCCACCAGCACCGCAGGACTAGCGGGGGGGCCGGTGGAGCAGTTCTTC.

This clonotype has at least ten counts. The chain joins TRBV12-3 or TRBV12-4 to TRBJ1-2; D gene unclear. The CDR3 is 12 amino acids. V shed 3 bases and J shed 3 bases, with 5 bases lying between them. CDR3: CASSFTDYGYTF. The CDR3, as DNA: TGTGCCAGCAGTTTTACGGACTATGGCTACACCTTC.

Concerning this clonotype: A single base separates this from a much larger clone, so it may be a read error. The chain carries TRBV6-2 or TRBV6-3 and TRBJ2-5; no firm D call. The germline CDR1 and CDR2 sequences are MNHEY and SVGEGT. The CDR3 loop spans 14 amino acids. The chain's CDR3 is CASSNSIRAETQYF. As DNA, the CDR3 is TGTGCCAGCAGTAACTCGATACGGGCGGAGACCCAGTACTTC.

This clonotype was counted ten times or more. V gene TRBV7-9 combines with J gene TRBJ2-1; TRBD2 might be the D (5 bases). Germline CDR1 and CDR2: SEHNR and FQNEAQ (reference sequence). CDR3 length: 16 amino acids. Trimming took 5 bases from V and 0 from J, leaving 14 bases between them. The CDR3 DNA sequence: TGTGCCAGCAGCGCAAGGAGCGGATCCTCCTACAATGAGCAGTTCTTC. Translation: CASSARSGSSYNEQFF. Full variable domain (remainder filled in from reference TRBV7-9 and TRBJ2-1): DTGVSQNPRHKITKRGQNVTFRCDPISEHNRLYWYRQTLGQGPEFLTYFQNEAQLEKSRLLSDRFSAERPKGSFSTLEIQRTEQGDSAMYLCASSARSGSSYNEQFFGPGTRLTVL.

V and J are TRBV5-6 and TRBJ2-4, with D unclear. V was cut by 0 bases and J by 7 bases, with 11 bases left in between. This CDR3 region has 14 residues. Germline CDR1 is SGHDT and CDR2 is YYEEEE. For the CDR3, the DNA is TGTGCCAGCAGCTTGGAACCGCTCTACAACATTCAGTACTTC. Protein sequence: CASSLEPLYNIQYF.

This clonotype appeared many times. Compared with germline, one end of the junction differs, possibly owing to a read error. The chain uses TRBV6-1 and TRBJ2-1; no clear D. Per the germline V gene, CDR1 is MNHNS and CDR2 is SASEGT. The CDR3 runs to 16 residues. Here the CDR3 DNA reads TGTGCCAGCAGTGCCTATCCCCTCGGCTCCTACAATGAGCAGTCCTTC. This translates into CASSAYPLGSYNEQSF.

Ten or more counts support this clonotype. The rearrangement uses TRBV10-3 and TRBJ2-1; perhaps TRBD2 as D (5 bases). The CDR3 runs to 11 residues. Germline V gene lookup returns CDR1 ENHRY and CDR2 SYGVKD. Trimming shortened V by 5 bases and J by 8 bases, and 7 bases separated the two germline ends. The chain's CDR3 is CAISFGDEQFF. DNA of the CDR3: TGTGCCATCAGTTTCGGGGATGAGCAGTTCTTC.

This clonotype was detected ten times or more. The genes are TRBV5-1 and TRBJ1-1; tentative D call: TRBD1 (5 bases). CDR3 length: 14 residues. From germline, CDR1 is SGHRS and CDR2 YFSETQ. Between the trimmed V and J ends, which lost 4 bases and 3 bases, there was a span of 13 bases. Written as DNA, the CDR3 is TGCGCCAGCAGCGTAGGGACTATCGACACTGAAGCTTTCTTT. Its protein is CASSVGTIDTEAFF.

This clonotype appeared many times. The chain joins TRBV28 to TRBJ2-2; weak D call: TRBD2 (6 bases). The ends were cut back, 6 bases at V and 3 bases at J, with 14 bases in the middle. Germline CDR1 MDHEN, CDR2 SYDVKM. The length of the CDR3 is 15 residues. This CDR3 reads CASRPGGVDTGELFF. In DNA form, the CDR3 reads TGTGCCAGCAGACCCGGAGGGGTGGACACCGGGGAGCTGTTTTTT.

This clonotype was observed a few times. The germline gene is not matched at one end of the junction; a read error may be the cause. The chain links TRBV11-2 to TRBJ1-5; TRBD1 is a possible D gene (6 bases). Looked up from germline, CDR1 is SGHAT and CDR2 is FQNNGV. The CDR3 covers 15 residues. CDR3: CASGLAGGDGQPQHF. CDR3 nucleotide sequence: TGTGCCAGCGGCTTAGCCGGGGGCGACGGTCAGCCCCAGCATTTT.

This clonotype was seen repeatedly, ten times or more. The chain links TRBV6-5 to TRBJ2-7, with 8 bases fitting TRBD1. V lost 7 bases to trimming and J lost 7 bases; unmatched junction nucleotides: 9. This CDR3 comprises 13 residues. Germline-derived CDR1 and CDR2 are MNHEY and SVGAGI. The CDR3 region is CASKMTGAGEQYF. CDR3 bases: TGTGCCAGCAAAATGACAGGGGCAGGGGAGCAGTACTTC.

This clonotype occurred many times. This chain's CDR3 is CASSFKEQPRGTGELFF. The DNA of the CDR3 is TGTGCCAGCAGCTTCAAGGAACAGCCTCGAGGCACCGGGGAGCTGTTTTTT. V usage is TRBV5-6 and J usage is TRBJ2-2; D is unclear. V was shortened by 2 bases and J by 4 bases, with 18 bases between the two germline ends. The CDR3 contains 17 residues. Germline V CDR1 and CDR2: SGHDT, YYEEEE.

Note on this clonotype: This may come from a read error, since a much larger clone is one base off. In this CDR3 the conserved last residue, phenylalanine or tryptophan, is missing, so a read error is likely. CDR3 nucleotide sequence: TGTGCCAGCAGCCAAAGGGGCAGCAATCAGCCCCAGCATCTT. This sequence encodes CASSQRGSNQPQHL. This chain connects TRBV3-1 to TRBJ1-5; perhaps TRBD1 as D (5 bases). CDR1 and CDR2 (germline): LGHDT, YNNKEL (reference sequence). Between the trimmed V and J ends, which lost 2 bases and 1 base, there was a span of 6 bases. The CDR3 consists of 14 residues.

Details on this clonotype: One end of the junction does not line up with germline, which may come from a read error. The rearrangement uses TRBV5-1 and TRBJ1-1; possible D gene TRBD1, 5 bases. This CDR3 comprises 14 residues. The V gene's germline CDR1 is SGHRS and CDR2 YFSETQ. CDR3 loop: CASSLGGCNTEAFF. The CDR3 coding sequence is TGCGCCAGCAGCTTGGGGGGGTGCAACACTGAAGCTTTCTTC.